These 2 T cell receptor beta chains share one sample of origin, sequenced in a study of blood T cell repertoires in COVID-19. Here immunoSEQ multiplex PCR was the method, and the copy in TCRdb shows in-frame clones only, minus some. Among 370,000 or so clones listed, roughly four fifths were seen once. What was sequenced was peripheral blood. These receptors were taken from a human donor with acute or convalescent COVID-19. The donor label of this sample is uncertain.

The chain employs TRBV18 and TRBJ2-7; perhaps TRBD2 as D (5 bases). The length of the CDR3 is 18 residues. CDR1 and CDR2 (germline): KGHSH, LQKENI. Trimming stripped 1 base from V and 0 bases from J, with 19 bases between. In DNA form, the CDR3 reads TGTGCCAGCTCACCACTTGGGGTTGGAGGCCGGAGCTCCTACGAGCAGTACTTC. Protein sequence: CASSPLGVGGRSSYEQYF.

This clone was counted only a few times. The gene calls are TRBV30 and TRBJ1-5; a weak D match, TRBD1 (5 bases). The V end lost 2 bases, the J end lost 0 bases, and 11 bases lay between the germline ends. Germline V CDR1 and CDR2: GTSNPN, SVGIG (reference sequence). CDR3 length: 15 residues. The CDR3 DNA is TGTGCCTGGAGTCCCCGGGGGATTAGCAATCAGCCCCAGCATTTT. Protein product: CAWSPRGISNQPQHF.